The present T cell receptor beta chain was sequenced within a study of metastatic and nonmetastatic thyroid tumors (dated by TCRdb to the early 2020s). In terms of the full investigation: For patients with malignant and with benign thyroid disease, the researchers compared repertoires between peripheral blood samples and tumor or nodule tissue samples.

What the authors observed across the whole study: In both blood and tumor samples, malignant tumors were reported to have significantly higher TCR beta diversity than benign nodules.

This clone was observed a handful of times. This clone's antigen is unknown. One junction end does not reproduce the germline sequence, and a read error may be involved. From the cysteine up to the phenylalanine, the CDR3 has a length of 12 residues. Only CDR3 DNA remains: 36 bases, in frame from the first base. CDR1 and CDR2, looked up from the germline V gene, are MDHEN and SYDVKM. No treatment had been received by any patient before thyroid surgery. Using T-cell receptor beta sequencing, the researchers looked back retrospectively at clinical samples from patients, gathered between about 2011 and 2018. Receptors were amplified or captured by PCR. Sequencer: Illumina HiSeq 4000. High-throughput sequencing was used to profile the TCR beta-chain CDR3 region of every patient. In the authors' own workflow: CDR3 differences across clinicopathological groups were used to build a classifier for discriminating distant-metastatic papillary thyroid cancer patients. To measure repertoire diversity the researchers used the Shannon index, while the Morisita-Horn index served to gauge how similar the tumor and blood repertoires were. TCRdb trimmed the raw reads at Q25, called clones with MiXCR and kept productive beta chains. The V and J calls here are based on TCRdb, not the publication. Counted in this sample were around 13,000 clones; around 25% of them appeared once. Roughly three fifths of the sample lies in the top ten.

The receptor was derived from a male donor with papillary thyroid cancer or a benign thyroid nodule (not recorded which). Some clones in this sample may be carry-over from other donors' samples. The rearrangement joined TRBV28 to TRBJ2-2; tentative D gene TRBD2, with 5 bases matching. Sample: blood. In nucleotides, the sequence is TGTGCCATCAGTCCGGGGTTCGGGGAGCTGTTTTTT. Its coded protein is CAISPGFGELFF. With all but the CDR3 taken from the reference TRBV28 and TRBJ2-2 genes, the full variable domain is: DVKVTQSSRYLVKRTGEKVFLECVQDMDHENMFWYRQDPGLGLRLIYFSYDVKMKEKGDIPEGYSVSREKKERFSLILESASTNQTSMYLCAISPGFGELFFGEGSRLTVL.